Included here is one T cell receptor beta chain sequence, with context. The CDR3 runs 14 residues. V was trimmed by 4 bases and J by 1 base, leaving 11 bases between them. Germline values: CDR1 SGHRS, CDR2 YFSETQ. This sample is drawn from a study of blood T cell repertoires in COVID-19. Study-level information: Samples of COVID-19 (acute and convalescent) were obtained from the United States, Italy and Spain. T cells, B-cell-depleted T cells, or PBMCs provided the cDNA or gDNA that served as material.

Original processing methods: By means of reference gene primer amplification, nucleated cell counts were estimated. Assay used: immunoSEQ multiplex PCR; TCRdb lists only in-frame clones, some missing. V, J and clone size reflect that table, while D and trimming were determined from the DNA. The data show over 200,000 clones, just under 85% seen once. The TCR originated in a woman aged 45 to 65 with active or convalescent COVID-19. Sequenced sample: peripheral blood. This sequence joins TRBV5-1 and TRBJ2-5; perhaps TRBD1 as D (7 bases). Here the CDR3 reads CASSRGTAQETQYF. The CDR3 coding sequence is TGCGCCAGCAGCCGGGGGACAGCCCAAGAGACCCAGTACTTC.